These 23 T cell receptor beta chains share one sample of origin, sequenced in a study of blood T cell repertoires in COVID-19. The protocol was immunoSEQ multiplex PCR, while the TCRdb copy is restricted to in-frame clones and leaves out a portion. Here the sample spans approximately 210,000 clones, about 90% being singletons. Sequencing was performed on peripheral blood. The source of these receptors is a man between 40 and 49 years old with active or convalescent COVID-19.

The gene calls are TRBV13 and TRBJ2-3; 9 nucleotides agree with TRBD2. CDR3 length: 19 residues. With V trimmed by 1 base and J by 2 bases, 13 bases remained unmatched. Germline CDR1 is PRHDT and CDR2 is FYEKMQ (reference sequence). The CDR3 DNA sequence: TGTGCCAGCAGCTTAGACCTGACTAGCGGACTACCTTACACAGATACGCAGTATTTT. This codes for CASSLDLTSGLPYTDTQYF.

CDR3 region: CASSRTGTTDTQYF. CDR3 nucleotide sequence: TGCGCCAGCAGCCGGACAGGGACTACAGATACGCAGTATTTT. The chain uses TRBV4-1 and TRBJ2-3; 8 bases are shared with TRBD1. The CDR3 consists of 14 residues. The trim removed 4 bases at V and 3 bases at J, leaving 3 bases unmatched. Looked up from germline, CDR1 is MGHRA and CDR2 is YSYEKL.

The chain combines TRBV13 with TRBJ2-1; possible D gene TRBD2, 5 bases. CDR3 size: 15 residues. Between the trimmed V and J ends, which lost 0 bases and 4 bases, there was a span of 10 bases. Germline CDR1 PRHDT, CDR2 FYEKMQ (reference sequence). CDR3 amino acids: CASSLGISAYNEQFF. DNA for the CDR3: TGTGCCAGCAGCTTAGGGATTAGCGCGTACAATGAGCAGTTCTTC. Supplemented by reference TRBV13 and TRBJ2-1, the full variable domain reads AAGVIQSPRHLIKEKRETATLKCYPIPRHDTVYWYQQGPGQDPQFLISFYEKMQSDKGSIPDRFSAQQFSDYHSELNMSSLELGDSALYFCASSLGISAYNEQFFGPGTRLTVL.

Only one count was recorded for this clone. V gene TRBV11-2 combines with J gene TRBJ1-2; the D gene is possibly TRBD1 (6 bases). Germline V gene sequence: CDR1 SGHAT, CDR2 FQNNGV. This CDR3 contains 13 residues. Trimming removed 5 bases from V and 2 bases from J, with 9 bases in between. The CDR3 is CASSKDRNYGYTF. Written as DNA, the CDR3 is TGTGCCAGCAGCAAGGACAGAAACTATGGCTACACCTTC.

This chain joins TRBV19 and TRBJ1-5; a weak D match, TRBD1 (5 bases). With 3 bases removed from V and 3 bases from J, the gap between germline ends came to 9 bases. CDR1 and CDR2 from the germline V gene are LNHDA and SQIVND (reference sequence). The CDR3 runs 14 residues. The CDR3 DNA follows: TGTGCCAGTAGTATTTGGGGGGACAATCAGCCCCAGCATTTT. Translating it yields CASSIWGDNQPQHF.

Only one count was recorded for this clone. This chain joins TRBV5-1 and TRBJ2-2; perhaps TRBD2 as D (5 bases). CDR3 length: 15 residues. Looked up from germline, CDR1 is SGHRS and CDR2 is YFSETQ. Trimming left V 0 bases short and J 6 bases short, with 12 bases between. As DNA, the CDR3 is TGCGCCAGCAGCTTGGCGGGGAAGAAATCCGGGGAGCTGTTTTTT. Encoded protein: CASSLAGKKSGELFF.

This clone was seen once. The rearrangement links TRBV5-1 to TRBJ1-3; tentative D call: TRBD1 (5 bases). The germline gives CDR1 SGHRS, CDR2 YFSETQ. V was cut by 4 bases and J by 4 bases, with 18 bases left in between. The CDR3 is 16 residues long. The chain's CDR3 is CASSQDRGGRGNTIYF. The DNA for the CDR3 is TGCGCCAGCAGCCAGGACCGGGGGGGACGAGGAAACACCATATATTTT.

Comments on this clone: Because the CDR3's place on the DNA is in doubt, the DNA is left out and the CDR3 is given as listed by TCRdb. The chain recombines TRBV12-1 with TRBJ1-4. TRBV12-1 is marked as a pseudogene. The CDR3 is 16 amino acids long, termini counted. CDR3 region: CASSFAYGTTNEKLFF.

This sequence joins TRBV29-1 and TRBJ1-2, with D uncertain. The germline gives CDR1 SQVTM, CDR2 ANQGSEA. This CDR3 is built from 13 residues. Trimming shortened V by 4 bases and J by 4 bases, and 13 bases separated the two germline ends. The CDR3 loop reads CSVVSADIYGYTF. Here the CDR3 DNA reads TGCAGCGTTGTGTCTGCAGATATCTATGGCTACACCTTC.

Written as DNA, the CDR3 is TGTGCCAGCAGTGACCCCAGGGGCCCCGGTGGCTACACCTTC. It specifies CASSDPRGPGGYTF. This rearrangement joins TRBV5-4 to TRBJ1-2; maybe TRBD1 (6 bases). V lost 5 bases and J lost 7, with 18 bases in between. CDR1 SGHNT and CDR2 YYREEE come from the germline V gene (reference sequence). CDR3 size: 14 residues.

The chain joins TRBV12-3 or TRBV12-4 to TRBJ1-1; 8 bases fit TRBD1. This CDR3 comprises 13 residues. Germline trimming cut 6 bases from V and 7 bases from J; bases unmatched to any gene: 7. For the CDR3, the DNA is TGTGCCAGCAGACTACAGGGGGGGGTTGAAGCTTTCTTT. Protein: CASRLQGGVEAFF.

This clone has just a few counts. The J gene is TRBJ2-1, the V gene TRBV30; 8 nucleotides line up with TRBD2. With V trimmed by 4 bases and J by 7 bases, 12 bases remained unmatched. Germline V lookup: CDR1 GTSNPN, CDR2 SVGIG (reference sequence). CDR3 length: 15 amino acids. CDR3 DNA: TGTGCCTGGAAACGGGGGAGCGGGAGTTGGAATGAGCAGTTCTTC. Translating gives CAWKRGSGSWNEQFF. The entire variable domain, with the rest obtained from reference TRBV30 and TRBJ2-1, is as follows: SQTIHQWPATLVQPVGSPLSLECTVEGTSNPNLYWYRQAAGRGLQLLFYSVGIGQISSEVPQNLSASRPQDRQFILSSKKLLLSDSGFYLCAWKRGSGSWNEQFFGPGTRLTVL.

The chain employs TRBV2 and TRBJ2-7; 11 bases are shared with TRBD2. The CDR3 length is 14 residues. Germline CDR1 is SNHLY and CDR2 is FYNNEI. The junction had 5 bases not matched to a gene; V was cut back by 5 bases and J by 5 bases. CDR3 amino acids: CASSTLAGGHEQYF. CDR3 bases: TGTGCCAGCAGTACCCTAGCGGGGGGCCACGAGCAGTACTTC.

This clone was seen only once. V gene TRBV29-1 combines with J gene TRBJ1-1; no clear D. The V and J ends lost 6 bases and 0 bases respectively, with 5 bases between them. CDR1 and CDR2 from the germline V gene are SQVTM and ANQGSEA. This CDR3 region has 11 residues. This chain's CDR3 is CSVNLNTEAFF. The CDR3 nucleotides are TGCAGCGTCAACTTGAACACTGAAGCTTTCTTT.

V is TRBV19 and J is TRBJ2-3; 7 nucleotides agree with TRBD1. This CDR3 comprises 20 residues. J lost 4 bases, V lost 4 bases, and 23 bases had no gene match. Germline values: CDR1 LNHDA, CDR2 SQIVND (reference sequence). In nucleotides, the CDR3 is TGTGCCAGTAGTACATTTCCGACAGGGACAGCAATAACCGGGTCAGATACGCAGTATTTT. It translates to CASSTFPTGTAITGSDTQYF.

The V call is TRBV11-2, the J call TRBJ2-3; D possibly corresponds to TRBD2 (6 bases). CDR3 size: 14 residues. With 6 bases removed from V and 0 bases from J, the gap between germline ends came to 10 bases. From germline, CDR1 is SGHAT and CDR2 FQNNGV. The CDR3 DNA sequence: TGTGCCAGCAGTGCGGGACCTAGCACAGATACGCAGTATTTT. Its translation: CASSAGPSTDTQYF.

V and J are TRBV29-1 and TRBJ1-3; 7 nucleotides line up with TRBD1. Per germline, CDR1 SQVTM and CDR2 ANQGSEA. CDR3 size: 15 residues. Trimming cost V 7 bases and J 4 bases; bases outside gene matches: 13. The CDR3 coding sequence is TGCAGCGCCACCAAAGACAGGGTAAAGGGAAACACCATATATTTT. This encodes CSATKDRVKGNTIYF.

The chain carries TRBV27 and TRBJ1-1, with D hard to call. The ends were cut back, 6 bases at V and 1 base at J, with 12 bases in the middle. Germline CDR1 is MNHEY and CDR2 is SMNVEV (reference sequence). The CDR3 totals 14 residues. The CDR3 loop reads CASRGVTENTEAFF. The CDR3 DNA reads as TGTGCCAGCAGGGGAGTAACCGAGAACACTGAAGCTTTCTTT.

The V call is TRBV5-1, the J call TRBJ1-5, with D possibly TRBD1 on 6 matching bases. The germline V gene encodes CDR1 SGHRS and CDR2 YFSETQ. The CDR3 loop spans 13 amino acids. V was trimmed by 1 base and J by 7 bases, leaving 9 bases between them. The CDR3 spells CASSLNREQPQHF. CDR3 in DNA: TGCGCCAGCAGCTTGAACAGGGAACAGCCCCAGCATTTT.

This chain uses TRBV29-1 with TRBJ2-3; D is undetermined. Deletions cut 7 bases from V and 5 bases from J, with 7 bases between. Germline assignment: CDR1 SQVTM and CDR2 ANQGSEA. CDR3 length: 10 residues. The CDR3 nucleotides are TGCAGCGGCAATAGAGATACGCAGTATTTT. Its protein product is CSGNRDTQYF.

The V call is TRBV6-1, the J call TRBJ1-5; D unresolved. The CDR3 runs to 17 residues. Germline V lookup: CDR1 MNHNS, CDR2 SASEGT. Trimming removed 4 bases at V and 0 bases at J, with 16 bases between. CDR3 residues: CASSVFMADYSNQPQHF. The CDR3 DNA reads TGTGCCAGCAGTGTGTTTATGGCAGATTATAGCAATCAGCCCCAGCATTTT.

This sequence joins TRBV7-3 and TRBJ2-2; possibly TRBD1 for D (7 bases). Germline lookup yields CDR1 SGHTA and CDR2 FQGTGA. The CDR3 loop spans 15 amino acids. Trimming removed 5 bases from V and 3 bases from J, with 13 bases in between. The CDR3 DNA reads as TGTGCCAGCAGCCCCACAGGGGACTACACCGGGGAGCTGTTTTTT. Protein product: CASSPTGDYTGELFF.

This chain links TRBV25-1 with TRBJ1-5; D might be TRBD1 (5 bases). CDR1 and CDR2 (germline): MGHDK, SYGVNS. Between the trimmed V and J ends, which lost 4 bases and 2 bases, there was a span of 21 bases. The CDR3 is made up of 18 amino acids. The CDR3 reads CASSVNPPAGWGNQPQHF. The CDR3, as DNA: TGTGCCAGCAGTGTTAATCCCCCCGCAGGGTGGGGCAATCAGCCCCAGCATTTT.